This paragraph reports one TCR beta chain. Its antigen remains unidentified. CDR1 SGHTA and CDR2 FQGTGA come from the germline V gene. Germline trimming cut 4 bases from V and 2 bases from J; bases unmatched to any gene: 10. The CDR3 sequence is 17 residues long. The treatment is: oral pan-JAK inhibitor, 5-10 mg twice daily. This specimen comes from a study of CD8+ T cells in alopecia areata. General observations from the study: Whereas mice showed it more clearly, TCR sharing across patients was murkier, possibly because of HLA. The treated group had a single nonresponder, limiting CD8+ expansion-response conclusions.

The sequencing template was cDNA reverse transcribed from extracted RNA. The method was immunoSEQ multiplex PCR; TCRdb's version includes in-frame clones alone and lacks a portion of them. The repertoire has 150,000 to 200,000 clones, 40% to 55% of them found once; the top ten carry over 9%. The clonotype originates from a human donor with alopecia areata. V and J are TRBV7-3 and TRBJ2-3; TRBD2 aligns across 9 bases. The source material was CD8+ T cells sorted from blood, sampled at roughly week 52, from a patient treated with tofacitinib. The CDR3 reads CASSSPLAGPYTDTQYF. The CDR3, as DNA: TGTGCCAGCAGCTCCCCCCTAGCGGGACCCTACACAGATACGCAGTATTTT.